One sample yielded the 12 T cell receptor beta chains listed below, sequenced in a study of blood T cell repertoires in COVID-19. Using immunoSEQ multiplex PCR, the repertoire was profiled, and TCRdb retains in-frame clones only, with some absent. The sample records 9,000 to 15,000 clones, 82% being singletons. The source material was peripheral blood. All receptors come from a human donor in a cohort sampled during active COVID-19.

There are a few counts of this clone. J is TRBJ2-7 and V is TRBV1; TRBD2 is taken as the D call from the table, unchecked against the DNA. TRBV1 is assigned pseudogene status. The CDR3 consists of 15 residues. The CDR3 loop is CTSSQAGRGSYEQYF. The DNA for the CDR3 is TGCACCAGCAGCCAAGCAGGGCGGGGGTCCTACGAGCAGTACTTC.

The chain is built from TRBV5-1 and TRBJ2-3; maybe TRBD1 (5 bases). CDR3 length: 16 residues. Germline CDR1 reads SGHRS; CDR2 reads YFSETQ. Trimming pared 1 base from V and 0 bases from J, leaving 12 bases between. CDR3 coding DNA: TGCGCCAGCAGCTTGTACCCAGGGTCTAGCACAGATACGCAGTATTTT. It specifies CASSLYPGSSTDTQYF.

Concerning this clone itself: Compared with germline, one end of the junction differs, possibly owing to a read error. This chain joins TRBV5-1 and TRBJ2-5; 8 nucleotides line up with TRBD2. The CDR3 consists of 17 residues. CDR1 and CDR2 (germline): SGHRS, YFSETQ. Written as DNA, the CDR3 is TGCGCCAGCAACTTGGGGTATTCAGGCGGGGGGCAAGAGACCCAGTACTTC. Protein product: CASNLGYSGGGQETQYF.

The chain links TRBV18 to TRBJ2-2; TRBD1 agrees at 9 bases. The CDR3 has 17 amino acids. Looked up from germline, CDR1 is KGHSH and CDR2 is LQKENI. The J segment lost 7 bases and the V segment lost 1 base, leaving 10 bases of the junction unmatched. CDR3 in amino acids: CASSPLPGQGRIGELFF. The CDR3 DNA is TGTGCCAGCTCACCACTCCCGGGACAGGGTCGTATCGGGGAGCTGTTTTTT. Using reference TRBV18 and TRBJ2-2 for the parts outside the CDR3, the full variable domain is NAGVMQNPRHLVRRRGQEARLRCSPMKGHSHVYWYRQLPEEGLKFMVYLQKENIIDESGMPKERFSAEFPKEGPSILRIQQVVRGDSAAYFCASSPLPGQGRIGELFFGEGSRLTVL.

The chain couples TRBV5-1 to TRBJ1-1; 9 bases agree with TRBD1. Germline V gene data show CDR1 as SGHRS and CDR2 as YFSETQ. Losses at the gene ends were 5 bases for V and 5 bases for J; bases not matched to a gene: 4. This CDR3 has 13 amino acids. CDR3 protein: CASSPGTGTEAFF. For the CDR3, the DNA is TGCGCCAGCAGTCCCGGGACAGGGACTGAAGCTTTCTTT.

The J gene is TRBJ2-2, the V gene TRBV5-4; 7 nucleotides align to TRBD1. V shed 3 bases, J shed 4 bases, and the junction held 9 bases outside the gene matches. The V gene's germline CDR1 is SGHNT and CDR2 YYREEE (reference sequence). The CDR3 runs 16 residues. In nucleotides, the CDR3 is TGTGCCAGCAGCTCAGGGGGAAGTAGAGGCACCGGGGAGCTGTTTTTT. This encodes CASSSGGSRGTGELFF.

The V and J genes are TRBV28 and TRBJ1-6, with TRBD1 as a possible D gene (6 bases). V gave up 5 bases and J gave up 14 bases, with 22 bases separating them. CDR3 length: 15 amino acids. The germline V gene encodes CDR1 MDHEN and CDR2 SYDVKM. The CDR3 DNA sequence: TGTGCCAGCAGTAGGACCGGGACAACCCAATTCACCCTCCACTTT. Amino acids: CASSRTGTTQFTLHF.

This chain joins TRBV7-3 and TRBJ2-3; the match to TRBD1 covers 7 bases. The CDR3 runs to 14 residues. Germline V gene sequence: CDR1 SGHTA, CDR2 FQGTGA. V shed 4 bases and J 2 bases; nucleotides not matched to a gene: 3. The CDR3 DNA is TGTGCCAGCAGCTCTGGGACAGACACAGATACGCAGTATTTT. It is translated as CASSSGTDTDTQYF.

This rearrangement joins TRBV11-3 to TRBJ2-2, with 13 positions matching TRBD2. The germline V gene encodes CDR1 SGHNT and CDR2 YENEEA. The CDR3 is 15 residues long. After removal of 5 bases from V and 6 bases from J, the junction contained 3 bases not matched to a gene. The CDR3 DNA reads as TGTGCCAGCAGCCGGACTAGCGGGGGCGCCGGGGAGCTGTTTTTT. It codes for CASSRTSGGAGELFF.

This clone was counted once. The CDR3 region has the DNA TGTGCCAGCAGCTTCTCAGGGACCGGGGAGCTGTTTTTT. It translates to CASSFSGTGELFF. The chain has TRBV5-4 and TRBJ2-2; a possible D gene is TRBD1 (5 bases). The V end was cut by 2 bases, the J end by 5 bases, with 7 bases between. CDR3 length: 13 amino acids. CDR1 is SGHNT, CDR2 YYREEE, per germline (reference sequence).

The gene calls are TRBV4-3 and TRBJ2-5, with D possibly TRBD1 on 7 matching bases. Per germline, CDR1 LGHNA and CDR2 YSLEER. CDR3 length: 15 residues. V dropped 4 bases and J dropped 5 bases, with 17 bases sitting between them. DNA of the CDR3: TGCGCCAGCAGCCCCAGGGTCAGGGGGGATGAGACCCAGTACTTC. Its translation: CASSPRVRGDETQYF.

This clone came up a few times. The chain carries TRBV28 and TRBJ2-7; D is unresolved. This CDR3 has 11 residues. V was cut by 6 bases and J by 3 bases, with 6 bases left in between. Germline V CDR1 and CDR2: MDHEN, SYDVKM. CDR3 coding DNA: TGTGCCAGCAGCCCTCTCTACGAGCAGTACTTC. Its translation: CASSPLYEQYF.